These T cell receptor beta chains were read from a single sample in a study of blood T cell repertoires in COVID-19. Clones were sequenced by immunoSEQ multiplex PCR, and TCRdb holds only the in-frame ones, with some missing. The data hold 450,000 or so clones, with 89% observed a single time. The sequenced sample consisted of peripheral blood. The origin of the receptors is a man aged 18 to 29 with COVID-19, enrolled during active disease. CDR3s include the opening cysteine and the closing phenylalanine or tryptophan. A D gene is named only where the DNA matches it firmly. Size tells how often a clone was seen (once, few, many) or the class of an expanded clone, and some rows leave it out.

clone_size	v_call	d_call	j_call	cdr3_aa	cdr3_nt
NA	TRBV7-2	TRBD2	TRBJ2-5	CASSFGGRGTQYF	TGTGCCAGCAGCTTCGGGGGGAGGGGGACCCAGTACTTC
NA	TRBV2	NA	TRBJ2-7	CASLRAPSYEQYF	TGTGCCAGCTTGAGGGCACCCTCCTACGAGCAGTACTTC
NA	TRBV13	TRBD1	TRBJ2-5	CASSSPGQHQETQYF	TGTGCCAGCAGCTCCCCGGGACAGCACCAAGAGACCCAGTACTTC
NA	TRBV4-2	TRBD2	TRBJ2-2	CASSQGAGEELRELFF	TGTGCCAGCAGCCAAGGAGCGGGAGAAGAGTTAAGGGAGCTGTTTTTT
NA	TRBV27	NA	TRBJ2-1	CASSLFIADEQFF	TGTGCCAGCAGTCTATTTATAGCCGATGAGCAGTTCTTC
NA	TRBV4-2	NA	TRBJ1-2	CASSQDPGGAANYGYTF	TGTGCCAGCAGCCAAGATCCGGGGGGTGCTGCTAACTATGGCTACACCTTC
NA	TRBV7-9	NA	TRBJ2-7	CVSSLRARGGEQYF	TGTGTCAGCAGCTTGAGGGCCCGAGGTGGCGAGCAGTACTTC
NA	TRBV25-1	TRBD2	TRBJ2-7	CASTPGDYYEQYF	TGTGCCAGCACCCCCGGGGACTACTACGAGCAGTACTTC
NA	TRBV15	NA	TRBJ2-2	CATSRDSQGGTGELFF	TGTGCCACCAGCAGAGACAGCCAGGGCGGCACCGGGGAGCTGTTTTTT
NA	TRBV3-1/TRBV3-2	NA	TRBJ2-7	CASSQAAYEQYF	TGTGCCAGCAGCCAAGCCGCCTACGAGCAGTACTTC
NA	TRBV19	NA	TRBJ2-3	CASSRDIISTDTQYF	TGTGCCAGTAGTCGGGACATTATTAGCACAGATACGCAGTATTTT
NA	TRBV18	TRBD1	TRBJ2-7	CASSADRAHQSYEQYF	TGTGCCAGCTCAGCCGACAGGGCTCATCAGTCCTACGAGCAGTACTTC
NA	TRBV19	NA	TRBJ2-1	CASSRGLGRNEQFF	TGTGCCAGTAGTCGGGGACTTGGGCGTAATGAGCAGTTCTTC
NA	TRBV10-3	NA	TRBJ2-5	CAIMGQSRETQYF	TGTGCCATCATGGGCCAGTCCCGGGAGACCCAGTACTTC
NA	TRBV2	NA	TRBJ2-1	CASRDWSSYNEQFF	TGTGCCAGTAGGGACTGGAGCTCCTACAATGAGCAGTTCTTC
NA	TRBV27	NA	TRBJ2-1	CASSQTRGGNEQFF	TGTGCCAGCAGCCAGACCAGGGGCGGGAATGAGCAGTTCTTC
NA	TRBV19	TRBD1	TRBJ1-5	CASSPGGSNQPQHF	TGTGCCAGTAGTCCAGGGGGTAGCAATCAGCCCCAGCATTTT
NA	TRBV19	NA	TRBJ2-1	CASSSGRVNEQFF	TGTGCCAGTAGTTCAGGCAGGGTCAATGAGCAGTTCTTC
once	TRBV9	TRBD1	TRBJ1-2	CASSVETGDVGYTF	TGTGCCAGCAGCGTAGAGACAGGGGACGTTGGCTACACCTTC
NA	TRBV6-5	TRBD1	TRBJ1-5	CASSYTGQGQPQHF	TGTGCCAGCAGTTACACGGGACAGGGTCAGCCCCAGCATTTT
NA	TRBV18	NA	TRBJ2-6	CASSPVNANVLTF	TGTGCCAGCTCACCAGTAAATGCCAACGTCCTGACTTTC
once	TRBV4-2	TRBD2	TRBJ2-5	CASSQDGTSGRETQYF	TGTGCCAGCAGCCAAGATGGGACTAGCGGGAGAGAGACCCAGTACTTC
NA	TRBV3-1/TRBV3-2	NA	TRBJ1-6	CASGPGHRSSPLHF	TGTGCCAGCGGACCGGGACATCGGAGTTCACCCCTCCACTTT
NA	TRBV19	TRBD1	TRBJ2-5	CASTGEETQYF	TGTGCCAGCACAGGGGAAGAGACCCAGTACTTC
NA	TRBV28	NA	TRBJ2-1	CASSVTGFHEQFF	TGTGCCAGCAGTGTCACAGGGTTCCATGAGCAGTTCTTC
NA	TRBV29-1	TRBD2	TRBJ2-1	CSWTRTSGRGSEQFF	TGCAGCTGGACCCGGACTAGCGGGAGAGGTTCTGAGCAGTTCTTC
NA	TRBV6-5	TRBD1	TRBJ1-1	CASKTGLNTEAFF	TGTGCCAGCAAGACAGGGCTGAACACTGAAGCTTTCTTT
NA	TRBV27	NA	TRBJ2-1	CASSLSGTSSYNEQFF	TGTGCCAGCAGTTTATCGGGCACAAGCTCCTACAATGAGCAGTTCTTC
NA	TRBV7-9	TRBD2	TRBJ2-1	CASSLAIVGGPNPYNEQFF	TGTGCCAGCAGCTTAGCGATTGTGGGAGGGCCAAACCCCTACAATGAGCAGTTCTTC